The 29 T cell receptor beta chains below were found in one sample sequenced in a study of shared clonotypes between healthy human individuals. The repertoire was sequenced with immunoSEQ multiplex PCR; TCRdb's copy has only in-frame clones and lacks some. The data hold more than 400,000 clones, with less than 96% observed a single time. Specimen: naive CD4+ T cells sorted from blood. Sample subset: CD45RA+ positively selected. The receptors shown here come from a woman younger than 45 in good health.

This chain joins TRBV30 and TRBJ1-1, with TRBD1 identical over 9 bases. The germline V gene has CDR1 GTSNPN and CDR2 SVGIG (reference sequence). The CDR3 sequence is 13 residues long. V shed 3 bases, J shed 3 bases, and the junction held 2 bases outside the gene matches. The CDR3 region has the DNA TGTGCCTGGAGGGGACAGGGCGACACTGAAGCTTTCTTT. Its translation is CAWRGQGDTEAFF.

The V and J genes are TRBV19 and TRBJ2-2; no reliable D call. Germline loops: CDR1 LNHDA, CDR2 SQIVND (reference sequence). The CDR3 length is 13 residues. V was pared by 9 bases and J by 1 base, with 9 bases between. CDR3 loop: CASCIWNTGELFF. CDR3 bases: TGTGCCAGCTGCATTTGGAACACCGGGGAGCTGTTTTTT.

The CDR3 DNA sequence: TGTGCCAGCAGCCAGGGACTAGCGGGAGGTTCGGGAGATACGCAGTATTTT. This encodes CASSQGLAGGSGDTQYF. This chain links TRBV9 with TRBJ2-3; TRBD2 agrees at 15 bases. With V trimmed by 4 bases and J by 5 bases, 8 bases remained unmatched. From germline, CDR1 is SGDLS and CDR2 YYNGEE. The CDR3 covers 17 residues.

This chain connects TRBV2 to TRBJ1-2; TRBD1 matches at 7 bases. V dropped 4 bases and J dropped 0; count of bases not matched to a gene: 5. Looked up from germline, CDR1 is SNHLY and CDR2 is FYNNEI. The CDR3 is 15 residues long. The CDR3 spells CASSGTGKTNYGYTF. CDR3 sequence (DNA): TGTGCCAGCAGTGGGACAGGCAAAACTAACTATGGCTACACCTTC.

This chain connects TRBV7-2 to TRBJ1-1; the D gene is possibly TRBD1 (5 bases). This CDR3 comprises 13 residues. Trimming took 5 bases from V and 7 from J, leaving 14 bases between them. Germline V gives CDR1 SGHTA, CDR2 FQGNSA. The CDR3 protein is CASSLGVGGEAFF. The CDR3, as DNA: TGTGCCAGCAGCCTAGGGGTGGGGGGTGAAGCTTTCTTT.

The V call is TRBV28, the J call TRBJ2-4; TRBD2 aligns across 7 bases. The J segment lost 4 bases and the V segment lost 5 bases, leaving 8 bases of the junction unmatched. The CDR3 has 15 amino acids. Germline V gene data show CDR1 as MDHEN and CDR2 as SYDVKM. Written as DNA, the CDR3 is TGTGCCAGCAGTCAATACCGGGACTATAAAAACATTCAGTACTTC. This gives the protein CASSQYRDYKNIQYF.

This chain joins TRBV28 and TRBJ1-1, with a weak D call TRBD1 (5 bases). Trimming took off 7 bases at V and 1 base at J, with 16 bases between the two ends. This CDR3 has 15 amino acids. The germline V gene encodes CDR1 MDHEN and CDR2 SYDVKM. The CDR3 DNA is TGTGCCAGCACCTTAAGCCCAGGGCGGAACACTGAAGCTTTCTTT. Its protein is CASTLSPGRNTEAFF.

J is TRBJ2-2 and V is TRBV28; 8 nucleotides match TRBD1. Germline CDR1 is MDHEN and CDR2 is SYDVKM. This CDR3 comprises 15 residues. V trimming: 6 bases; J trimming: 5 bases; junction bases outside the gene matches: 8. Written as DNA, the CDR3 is TGTGCCAGCAGGCCGGACAGGGTGGGGACCGGGGAGCTGTTTTTT. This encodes CASRPDRVGTGELFF.

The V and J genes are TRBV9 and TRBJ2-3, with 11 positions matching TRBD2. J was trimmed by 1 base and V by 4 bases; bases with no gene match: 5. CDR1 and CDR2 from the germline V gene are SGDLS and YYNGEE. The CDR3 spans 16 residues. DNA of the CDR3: TGTGCCAGCAGCCCCCTAGCGGGAGGTGGCACAGATACGCAGTATTTT. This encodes CASSPLAGGGTDTQYF.

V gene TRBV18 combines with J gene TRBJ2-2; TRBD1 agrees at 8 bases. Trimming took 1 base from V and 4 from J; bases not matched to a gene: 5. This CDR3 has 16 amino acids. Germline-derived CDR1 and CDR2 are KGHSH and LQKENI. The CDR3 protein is CASSPRQGASTGELFF. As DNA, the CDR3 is TGTGCCAGCTCACCACGGCAGGGGGCGAGCACCGGGGAGCTGTTTTTT.

The CDR3 loop is CASSLSALGGASGNTIYF. The CDR3 DNA reads as TGTGCCAGCAGCTTATCCGCCCTAGGGGGCGCCTCTGGAAACACCATATATTTT. The chain employs TRBV11-2 and TRBJ1-3; TRBD1 matches 7 bases. The CDR3 spans 18 residues. Germline V gene lookup returns CDR1 SGHAT and CDR2 FQNNGV. V gave up 2 bases and J gave up 0 bases; unmatched junction bases: 10.

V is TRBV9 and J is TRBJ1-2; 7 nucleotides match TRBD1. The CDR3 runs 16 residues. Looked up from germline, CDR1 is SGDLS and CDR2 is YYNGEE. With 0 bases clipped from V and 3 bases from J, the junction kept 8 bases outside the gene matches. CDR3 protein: CASSVGYRGADYGYTF. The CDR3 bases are TGTGCCAGCAGCGTAGGGTACAGGGGAGCGGACTATGGCTACACCTTC. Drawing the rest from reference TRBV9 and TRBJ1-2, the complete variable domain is DSGVTQTPKHLITATGQRVTLRCSPRSGDLSVYWYQQSLDQGLQFLIQYYNGEERAKGNILERFSAQQFPDLHSELNLSSLELGDSALYFCASSVGYRGADYGYTFGSGTRLTVV.

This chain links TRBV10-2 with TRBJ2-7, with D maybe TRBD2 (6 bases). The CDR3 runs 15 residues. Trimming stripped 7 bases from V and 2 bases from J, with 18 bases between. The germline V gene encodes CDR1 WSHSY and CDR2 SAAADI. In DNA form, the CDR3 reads TGCGCCAGCACCCCGCTGGGGGGTGGAGCCTACGAGCAGTACTTC. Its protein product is CASTPLGGGAYEQYF.

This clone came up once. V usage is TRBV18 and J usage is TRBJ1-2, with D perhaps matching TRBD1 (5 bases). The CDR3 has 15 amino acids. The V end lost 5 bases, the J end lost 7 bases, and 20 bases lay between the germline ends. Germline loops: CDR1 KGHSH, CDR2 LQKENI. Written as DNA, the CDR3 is TGTGCCAGCTCAACCCCTCCCCAGGGTTCGGCTGGCTACACCTTC. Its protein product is CASSTPPQGSAGYTF.

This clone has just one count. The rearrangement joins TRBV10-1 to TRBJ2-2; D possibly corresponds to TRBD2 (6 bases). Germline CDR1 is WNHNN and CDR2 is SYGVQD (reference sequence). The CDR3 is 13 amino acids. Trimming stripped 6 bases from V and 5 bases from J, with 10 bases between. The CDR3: CASRQGGTGELFF. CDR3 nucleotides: TGCGCCAGCAGACAAGGAGGGACCGGGGAGCTGTTTTTT.

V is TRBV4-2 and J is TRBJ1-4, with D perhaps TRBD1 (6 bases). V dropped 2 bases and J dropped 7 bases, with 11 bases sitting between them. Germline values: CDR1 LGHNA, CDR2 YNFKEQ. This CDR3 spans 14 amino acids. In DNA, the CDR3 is TGTGCCAGCAGCCAACTTTTAGGGGGTGAAAAACTGTTTTTT. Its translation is CASSQLLGGEKLFF.

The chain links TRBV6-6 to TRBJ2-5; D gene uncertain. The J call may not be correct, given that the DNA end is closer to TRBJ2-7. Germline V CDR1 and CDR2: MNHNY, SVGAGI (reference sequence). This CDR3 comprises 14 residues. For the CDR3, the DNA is TGTGCCAGCAGTTACTCCGACGGATCCTACGAGCAGTACTTC. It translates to CASSYSDGSYEQYF.

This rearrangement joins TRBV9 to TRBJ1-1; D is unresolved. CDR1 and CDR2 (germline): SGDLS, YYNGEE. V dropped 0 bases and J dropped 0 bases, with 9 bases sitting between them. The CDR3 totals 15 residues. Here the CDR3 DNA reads TGTGCCAGCAGCGTAGTAGAAAGTATGAACACTGAAGCTTTCTTT. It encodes CASSVVESMNTEAFF.

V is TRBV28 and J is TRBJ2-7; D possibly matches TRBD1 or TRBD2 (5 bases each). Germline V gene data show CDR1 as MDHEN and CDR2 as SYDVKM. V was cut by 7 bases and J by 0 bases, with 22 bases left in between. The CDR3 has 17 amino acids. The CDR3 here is CASTPTPGRRSSYEQYF. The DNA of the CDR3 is TGTGCCAGCACCCCAACGCCGGGACGGCGAAGCTCCTACGAGCAGTACTTC.

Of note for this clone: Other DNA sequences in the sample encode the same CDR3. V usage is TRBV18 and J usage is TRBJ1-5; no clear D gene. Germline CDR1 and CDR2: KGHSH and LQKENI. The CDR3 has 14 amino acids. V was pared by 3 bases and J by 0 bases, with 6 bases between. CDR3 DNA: TGTGCCAGCTCACCGGATACTAGCAATCAGCCCCAGCATTTT. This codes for CASSPDTSNQPQHF.

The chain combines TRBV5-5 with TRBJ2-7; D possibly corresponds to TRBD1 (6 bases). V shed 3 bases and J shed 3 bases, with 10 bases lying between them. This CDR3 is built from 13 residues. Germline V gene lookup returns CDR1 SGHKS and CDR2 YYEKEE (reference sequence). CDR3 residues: CASSSDSIYEQYF. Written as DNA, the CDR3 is TGTGCCAGCAGCTCGGACAGCATCTACGAGCAGTACTTC.

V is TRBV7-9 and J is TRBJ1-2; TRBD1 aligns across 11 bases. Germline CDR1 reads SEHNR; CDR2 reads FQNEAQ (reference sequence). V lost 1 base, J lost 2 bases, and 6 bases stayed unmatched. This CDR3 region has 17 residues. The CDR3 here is CASSLDGTGGYNYGYTF. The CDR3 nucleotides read TGTGCCAGCAGCTTAGATGGGACAGGGGGTTACAACTATGGCTACACCTTC. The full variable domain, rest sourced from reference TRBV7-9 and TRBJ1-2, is DTGVSQNPRHKITKRGQNVTFRCDPISEHNRLYWYRQTLGQGPEFLTYFQNEAQLEKSRLLSDRFSAERPKGSFSTLEIQRTEQGDSAMYLCASSLDGTGGYNYGYTFGSGTRLTVV.

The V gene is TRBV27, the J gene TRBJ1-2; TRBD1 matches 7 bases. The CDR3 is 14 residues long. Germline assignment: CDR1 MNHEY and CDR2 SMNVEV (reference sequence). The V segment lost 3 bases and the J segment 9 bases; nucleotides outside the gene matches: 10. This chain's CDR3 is CASSFDGQASSYTF. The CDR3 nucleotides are TGTGCCAGCAGTTTCGACGGACAGGCTAGTAGCTACACCTTC.

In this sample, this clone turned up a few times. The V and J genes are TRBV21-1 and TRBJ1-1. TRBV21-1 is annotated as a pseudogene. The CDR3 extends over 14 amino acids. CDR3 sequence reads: CASSNIGGVREAFF. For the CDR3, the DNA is TGTGCCAGCAGCAACATTGGAGGGGTACGAGAAGCTTTCTTT.

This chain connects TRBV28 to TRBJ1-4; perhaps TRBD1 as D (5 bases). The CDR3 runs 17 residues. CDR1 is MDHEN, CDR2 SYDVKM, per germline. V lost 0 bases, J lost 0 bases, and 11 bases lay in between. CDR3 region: CASSLWVQGATNEKLFF. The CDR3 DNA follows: TGTGCCAGCAGTTTATGGGTCCAGGGTGCAACTAATGAAAAACTGTTTTTT.

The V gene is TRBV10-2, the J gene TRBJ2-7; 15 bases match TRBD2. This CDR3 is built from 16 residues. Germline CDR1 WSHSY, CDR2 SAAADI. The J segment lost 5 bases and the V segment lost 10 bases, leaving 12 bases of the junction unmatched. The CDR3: CATKGLAGGASNEQYF. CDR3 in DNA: TGCGCCACCAAAGGACTAGCGGGAGGGGCGTCCAACGAGCAGTACTTC.

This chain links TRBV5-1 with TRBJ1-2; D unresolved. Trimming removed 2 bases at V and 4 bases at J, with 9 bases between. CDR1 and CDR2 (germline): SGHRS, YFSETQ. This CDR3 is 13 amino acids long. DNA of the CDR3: TGCGCCAGCAGCTTAAACGGAGGCTATGGCTACACCTTC. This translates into CASSLNGGYGYTF. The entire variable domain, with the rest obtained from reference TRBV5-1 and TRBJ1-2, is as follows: KAGVTQTPRYLIKTRGQQVTLSCSPISGHRSVSWYQQTPGQGLQFLFEYFSETQRNKGNFPGRFSGRQFSNSRSEMNVSTLELGDSALYLCASSLNGGYGYTFGSGTRLTVV.

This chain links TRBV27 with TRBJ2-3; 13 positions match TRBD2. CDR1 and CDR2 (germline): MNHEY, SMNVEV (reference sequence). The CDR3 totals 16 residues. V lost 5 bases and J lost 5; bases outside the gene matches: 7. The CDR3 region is CASSELAGGHKDTQYF. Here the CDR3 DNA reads TGTGCCAGCAGTGAACTAGCGGGAGGGCACAAAGATACGCAGTATTTT.

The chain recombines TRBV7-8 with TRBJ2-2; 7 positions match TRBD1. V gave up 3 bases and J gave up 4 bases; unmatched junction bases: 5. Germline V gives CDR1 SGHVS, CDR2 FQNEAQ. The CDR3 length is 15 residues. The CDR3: CASSLRGQGTGELFF. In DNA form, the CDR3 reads TGTGCCAGCAGCTTGAGGGGGCAGGGCACCGGGGAGCTGTTTTTT.